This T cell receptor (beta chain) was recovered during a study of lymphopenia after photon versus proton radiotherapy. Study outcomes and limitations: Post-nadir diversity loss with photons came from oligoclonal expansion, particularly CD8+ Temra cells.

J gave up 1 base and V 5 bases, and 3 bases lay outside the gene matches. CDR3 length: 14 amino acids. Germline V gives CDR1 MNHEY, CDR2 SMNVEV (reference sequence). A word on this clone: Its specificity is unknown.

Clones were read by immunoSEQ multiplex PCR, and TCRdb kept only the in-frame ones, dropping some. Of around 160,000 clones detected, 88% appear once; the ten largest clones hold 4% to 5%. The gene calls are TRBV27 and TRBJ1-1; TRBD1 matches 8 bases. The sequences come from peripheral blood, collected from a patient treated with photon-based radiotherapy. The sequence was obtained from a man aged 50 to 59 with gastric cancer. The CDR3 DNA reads TGTGCCAGCAGTCACAGGGGGGGGAACACTGAAGCTTTCTTT. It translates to CASSHRGGNTEAFF.